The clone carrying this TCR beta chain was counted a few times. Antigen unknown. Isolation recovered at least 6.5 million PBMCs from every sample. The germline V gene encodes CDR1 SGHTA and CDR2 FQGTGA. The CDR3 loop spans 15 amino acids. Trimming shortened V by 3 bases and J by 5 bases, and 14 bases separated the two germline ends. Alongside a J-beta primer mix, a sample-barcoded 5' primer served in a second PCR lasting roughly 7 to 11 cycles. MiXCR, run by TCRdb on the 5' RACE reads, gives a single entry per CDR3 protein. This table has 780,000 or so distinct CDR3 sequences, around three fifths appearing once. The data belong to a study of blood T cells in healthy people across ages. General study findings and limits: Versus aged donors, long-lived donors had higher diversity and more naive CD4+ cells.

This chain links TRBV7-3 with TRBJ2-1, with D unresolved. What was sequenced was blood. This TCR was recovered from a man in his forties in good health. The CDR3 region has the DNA TGTGCCAGCAGCTTCTACGCCGGGTCCAACAATGAGCAGTTCTTC. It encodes CASSFYAGSNNEQFF.